The 24 T cell receptor beta chains given below trace back to one sample, sequenced in a study of blood T cell dynamics during melanoma immunotherapy. The assay was immunoSEQ multiplex PCR, and TCRdb's table has in-frame clones only and misses some. The sample shows about 7,000 clones, approximately 83% of them seen only once. Noted time point: pre-treatment baseline. The input for sequencing was blood, taken from a patient treated with checkpoint blockade. The receptors here all came from a human donor with melanoma.

CDR3 nucleotides: TGTGCCATCAGAGCTTTTGGACAGTACATGAACACTGAAGCTTTCTTT. Translated: CAIRAFGQYMNTEAFF. V usage is TRBV10-3 and J usage is TRBJ1-1, with D maybe TRBD1 (6 bases). This CDR3 region has 16 residues. The V and J ends lost 6 bases and 0 bases respectively, with 17 bases between them. Germline V lookup: CDR1 ENHRY, CDR2 SYGVKD.

The chain links TRBV30 to TRBJ1-2, with 10 bases lining up with TRBD1. This CDR3 contains 15 residues. The germline V gene encodes CDR1 GTSNPN and CDR2 SVGIG (reference sequence). J gave up 4 bases and V 2 bases, and 7 bases lay outside the gene matches. CDR3 residues: CAWSPLDRGTYGYTF. CDR3 sequence (DNA): TGTGCCTGGAGTCCACTGGACAGGGGGACCTATGGCTACACCTTC.

The chain has TRBV28 and TRBJ2-5; D unclear. TRBJ2-7 matches the DNA end more closely, so the J call is doubtful. The CDR3 has 14 residues. Per germline, CDR1 MDHEN and CDR2 SYDVKM. The CDR3 region is CASSFKTFSYEQYF. In DNA, the CDR3 is TGTGCCAGCAGTTTTAAGACGTTCTCCTACGAGCAGTACTTC.

This chain connects TRBV30 to TRBJ2-7, with D maybe TRBD2 (5 bases). Germline V CDR1 and CDR2: GTSNPN, SVGIG (reference sequence). V was shortened by 4 bases and J by 6 bases, with 19 bases between the two germline ends. The CDR3 is 14 residues long. The CDR3 region is CAWNRTPFIGEQYF. The CDR3 DNA reads as TGTGCCTGGAATCGGACTCCCTTTATTGGCGAGCAGTACTTC.

The CDR3 nucleotides read TGTGCCAGTAGTCCGCGGGGCGGACGTCACTCTGGAAACACCATATATTTT. It translates to CASSPRGGRHSGNTIYF. J is TRBJ1-3 and V is TRBV19, with D possibly matching TRBD1 (5 bases). V lost 5 bases, J lost 0 bases, and 17 bases lay in between. CDR1 and CDR2 from the germline V gene are LNHDA and SQIVND (reference sequence). The CDR3 consists of 17 residues.

V is TRBV4-1 and J is TRBJ2-7, with 8 bases lining up with TRBD1. Germline assignment: CDR1 MGHRA and CDR2 YSYEKL. The junction had 10 bases not matched to a gene; V was cut back by 4 bases and J by 2 bases. The CDR3 has 16 residues. CDR3 amino acids: CASSPGSGQDTYEQYF. As DNA, the CDR3 is TGCGCCAGCAGCCCCGGGTCGGGACAGGACACCTACGAGCAGTACTTC.

The chain combines TRBV19 with TRBJ2-7; 8 bases map to TRBD1. V lost 5 bases to trimming and J lost 4 bases; unmatched junction nucleotides: 7. The CDR3 is 14 amino acids. Germline V gene lookup returns CDR1 LNHDA and CDR2 SQIVND (reference sequence). Here the CDR3 DNA reads TGTGCCAGTAGTCCGTGGACAGGGCAATACGAGCAGTACTTC. It translates to CASSPWTGQYEQYF.

The rearrangement links TRBV14 to TRBJ2-7; either TRBD1 or TRBD2 may supply D (5 bases each). This CDR3 contains 15 residues. Germline CDR1 reads SGHDN; CDR2 reads FVKESK. Trimming cost V 4 bases and J 0 bases, with 13 bases left between them. The CDR3 region has the DNA TGTGCCAGCAGCCCGCTCGGGACCAACTCCTACGAGCAGTACTTC. Protein: CASSPLGTNSYEQYF.

V usage is TRBV27 and J usage is TRBJ2-7; 9 bases are a match to TRBD2. There are 15 residues in the CDR3. The trim removed 2 bases at V and 4 bases at J, leaving 6 bases unmatched. Germline values: CDR1 MNHEY, CDR2 SMNVEV (reference sequence). The CDR3 sequence is CASSLRAGGRYEQYF. The CDR3 bases are TGTGCCAGCAGTTTAAGGGCGGGAGGGCGTTACGAGCAGTACTTC.

The V call is TRBV7-6, the J call TRBJ1-6; D perhaps matches TRBD1 (6 bases). The V gene's germline CDR1 is SGHVS and CDR2 FNYEAQ. The CDR3 is made up of 14 amino acids. Trimming cost V 0 bases and J 8 bases, with 8 bases left between them. CDR3: CASSLAGGYSPLHF. For the CDR3, the DNA is TGTGCCAGCAGCTTAGCAGGGGGGTATTCACCCCTCCACTTT.

The genes are TRBV7-3 and TRBJ2-5, with D perhaps matching TRBD2 (5 bases). In germline, CDR1 is SGHTA, CDR2 FQGTGA. The CDR3 runs 13 residues. Trimming took 5 bases from V and 1 from J, leaving 8 bases between them. DNA for the CDR3: TGTGCCAGCAGCCTCGGGATCCAAGAGACCCAGTACTTC. This codes for CASSLGIQETQYF.

CDR3 nucleotides: TGTGCCAGCAGTGACCGGGACTATAGCAATCAGCCCCAGCATTTT. This gives the protein CASSDRDYSNQPQHF. The chain combines TRBV6-1 with TRBJ1-5; D perhaps matches TRBD1 (5 bases). The CDR3 runs to 15 residues. Germline loops: CDR1 MNHNS, CDR2 SASEGT. With 3 bases removed from V and 0 bases from J, the gap between germline ends came to 9 bases.

V gene TRBV7-8 combines with J gene TRBJ2-6; 7 nucleotides agree with TRBD1. The junction had 16 bases not matched to a gene; V was cut back by 5 bases and J by 0 bases. CDR1 is SGHVS, CDR2 FQNEAQ, per germline. CDR3 length: 20 residues. The CDR3 coding sequence is TGTGCCAGCAGCCTTACCCGCCCGCGACAGGGACCCTCTGGGGCCAACGTCCTGACTTTC. The encoded protein is CASSLTRPRQGPSGANVLTF.

This clone is large. This chain uses TRBV27 with TRBJ1-2, with D hard to call. This CDR3 is 17 amino acids long. CDR1 is MNHEY and CDR2 is SMNVEV in the germline V gene (reference sequence). The V end was cut by 2 bases, the J end by 4 bases, with 20 bases between. In DNA, the CDR3 is TGTGCCAGCAGTTTAAAAGGGATTCCCACAACGCCCTATGGCTACACCTTC. Encoded protein: CASSLKGIPTTPYGYTF.

CDR3 residues: CASRRSGPHLNYEQYF. The CDR3 DNA is TGTGCCAGCAGACGGTCAGGGCCCCACCTAAACTACGAGCAGTACTTC. This chain uses TRBV6-4 with TRBJ2-7; possibly TRBD1 for D (5 bases). In germline, CDR1 is MRHNA, CDR2 SNTAGT. Trimming left V 6 bases short and J 3 bases short, with 21 bases between. This CDR3 contains 16 residues.

The chain is built from TRBV11-1 and TRBJ2-7; 9 bases are shared with TRBD1. The CDR3 contains 16 residues. Trimming cost V 1 base and J 5 bases; bases outside gene matches: 9. In germline, CDR1 is SGHAT, CDR2 FQDESV (reference sequence). CDR3 sequence reads: CASSLGDRTGDNEQYF. DNA for the CDR3: TGTGCCAGCAGCTTAGGCGATCGGACAGGGGATAACGAGCAGTACTTC.

V and J are TRBV6-5 and TRBJ1-1; D is uncertain. Trimming removed 2 bases from V and 1 base from J, with 5 bases in between. The CDR3 totals 13 residues. Looked up from germline, CDR1 is MNHEY and CDR2 is SVGAGI. CDR3 coding DNA: TGTGCCAGCAGTTACGGGGAGAACACTGAAGCTTTCTTT. Translating gives CASSYGENTEAFF.

This clone was detected once. V usage is TRBV27 and J usage is TRBJ1-6, with a tentative D call TRBD1 (5 bases). V was pared by 4 bases and J by 4 bases, with 8 bases between. This CDR3 spans 14 amino acids. From germline, CDR1 is MNHEY and CDR2 SMNVEV (reference sequence). The chain's CDR3 is CASSSGRYNSPLHF. In DNA form, the CDR3 reads TGTGCCAGCAGTTCGGGACGGTATAATTCACCCCTCCACTTT.

The chain uses TRBV2 and TRBJ2-2; D is ambiguous. From germline, CDR1 is SNHLY and CDR2 FYNNEI. Trimming took off 0 bases at V and 3 bases at J, with 11 bases between the two ends. CDR3 length equals 16 residues. The chain's CDR3 is CASSEAWVMDTGELFF. The CDR3 region has the DNA TGTGCCAGCAGTGAAGCCTGGGTGATGGACACCGGGGAGCTGTTTTTT. Using reference TRBV2 and TRBJ2-2 for the parts outside the CDR3, the full variable domain is EPEVTQTPSHQVTQMGQEVILRCVPISNHLYFYWYRQILGQKVEFLVSFYNNEISEKSEIFDDQFSVERPDGSNFTLKIRSTKLEDSAMYFCASSEAWVMDTGELFFGEGSRLTVL.

V usage is TRBV6-5 and J usage is TRBJ2-7; D uncertain. Per germline, CDR1 MNHEY and CDR2 SVGAGI. The length of the CDR3 is 14 residues. V lost 5 bases to trimming and J lost 3 bases, with 14 bases between them. The CDR3 DNA follows: TGTGCCAGCAGTCCCGGAAGCAGCCGCTACGAGCAGTACTTC. Amino acid sequence: CASSPGSSRYEQYF.

The chain is built from TRBV18 and TRBJ1-5; TRBD1 is a possible D gene (5 bases). Germline V gives CDR1 KGHSH, CDR2 LQKENI. The CDR3 runs 18 residues. V lost 3 bases and J 7 bases, leaving 25 bases between the germline ends. The CDR3 protein is CASSPSPIRALVEQPQHF. The CDR3 DNA is TGTGCCAGCTCACCGTCACCTATCAGGGCCCTAGTTGAACAGCCCCAGCATTTT.

V gene TRBV6-1 combines with J gene TRBJ1-5; TRBD1 might be the D (5 bases). Trimming pared 7 bases from V and 3 bases from J, leaving 10 bases between. The CDR3 runs to 13 residues. CDR1 MNHNS and CDR2 SASEGT come from the germline V gene. CDR3 DNA: TGTGCCAGCAATCGGGACGTCAATCAGCCCCAGCATTTT. It specifies CASNRDVNQPQHF.

Only one count was recorded for this clone. The chain recombines TRBV6-6 with TRBJ2-7, with 7 bases aligning to TRBD1. CDR3 length: 16 amino acids. V was clipped by 8 bases and J by 3 bases; unmatched bases: 16. Per the germline V gene, CDR1 is MNHNY and CDR2 is SVGAGI (reference sequence). The CDR3 sequence: CASSLQGRSLVYEQYF. In DNA, the CDR3 is TGTGCCAGCTCCTTACAGGGGAGAAGCCTAGTCTACGAGCAGTACTTC.

The chain combines TRBV5-1 with TRBJ2-7; D might be TRBD1 (6 bases). The CDR3 consists of 14 residues. From germline, CDR1 is SGHRS and CDR2 YFSETQ. V lost 3 bases, J lost 9 bases, and 19 bases lay in between. This CDR3 is CASSYQGIGSWQYF. Here the CDR3 DNA reads TGCGCCAGCAGCTACCAGGGGATAGGTTCATGGCAGTACTTC.